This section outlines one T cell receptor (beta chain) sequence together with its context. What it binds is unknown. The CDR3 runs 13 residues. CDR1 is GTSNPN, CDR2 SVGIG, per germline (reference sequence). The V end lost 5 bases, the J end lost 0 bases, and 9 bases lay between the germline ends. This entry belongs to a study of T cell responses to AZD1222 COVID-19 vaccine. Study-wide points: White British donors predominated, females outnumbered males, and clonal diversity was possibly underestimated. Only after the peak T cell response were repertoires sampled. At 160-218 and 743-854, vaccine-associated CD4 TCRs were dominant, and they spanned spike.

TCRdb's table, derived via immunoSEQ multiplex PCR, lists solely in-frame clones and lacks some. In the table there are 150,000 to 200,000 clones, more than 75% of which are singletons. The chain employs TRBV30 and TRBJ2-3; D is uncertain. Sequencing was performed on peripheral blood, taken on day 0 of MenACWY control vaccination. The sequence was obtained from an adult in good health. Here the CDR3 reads CAWGYLSTDTQYF. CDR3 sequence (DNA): TGTGCCTGGGGCTACCTTAGCACAGATACGCAGTATTTT.